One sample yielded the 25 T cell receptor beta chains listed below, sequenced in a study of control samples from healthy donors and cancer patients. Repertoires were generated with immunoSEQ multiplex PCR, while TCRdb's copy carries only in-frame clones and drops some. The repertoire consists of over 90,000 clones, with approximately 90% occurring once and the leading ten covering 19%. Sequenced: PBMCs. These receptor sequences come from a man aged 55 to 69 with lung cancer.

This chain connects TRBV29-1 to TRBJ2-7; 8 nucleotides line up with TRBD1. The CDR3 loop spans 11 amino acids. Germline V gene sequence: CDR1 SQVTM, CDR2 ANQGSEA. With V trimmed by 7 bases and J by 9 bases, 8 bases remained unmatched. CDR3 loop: CSARQGLVQYV. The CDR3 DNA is TGCAGCGCCAGACAGGGGCTAGTGCAGTACGTC.

CDR3 sequence: CASSQGSIGGLGTGELFF. The CDR3 DNA reads as TGCGCCAGCAGCCAAGGGTCGATTGGGGGGCTCGGCACCGGGGAGCTGTTTTTT. The chain carries TRBV4-1 and TRBJ2-2; D may correspond to TRBD1 or TRBD2 (6 bases each). Germline V gene lookup returns CDR1 MGHRA and CDR2 YSYEKL. Trimming left V 1 base short and J 4 bases short, with 19 bases between. This CDR3 spans 18 amino acids.

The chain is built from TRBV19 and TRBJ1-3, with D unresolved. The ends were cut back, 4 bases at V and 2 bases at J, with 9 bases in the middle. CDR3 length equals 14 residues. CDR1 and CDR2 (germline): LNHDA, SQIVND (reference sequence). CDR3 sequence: CASSRGTTGNTIYF. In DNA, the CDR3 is TGTGCCAGTAGTAGGGGAACAACTGGAAACACCATATATTTT.

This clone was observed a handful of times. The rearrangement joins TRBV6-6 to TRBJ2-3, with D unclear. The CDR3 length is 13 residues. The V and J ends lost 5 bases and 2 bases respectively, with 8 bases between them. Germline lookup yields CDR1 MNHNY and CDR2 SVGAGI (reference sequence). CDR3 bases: TGTGCCAGCAGTCGAGATACCACAGATACGCAGTATTTT. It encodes CASSRDTTDTQYF.

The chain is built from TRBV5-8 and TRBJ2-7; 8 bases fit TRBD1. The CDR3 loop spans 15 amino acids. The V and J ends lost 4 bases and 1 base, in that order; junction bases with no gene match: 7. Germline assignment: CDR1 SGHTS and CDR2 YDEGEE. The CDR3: CASSPWTGISYEQYF. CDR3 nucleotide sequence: TGTGCCAGCAGCCCCTGGACAGGGATATCCTACGAGCAGTACTTC.

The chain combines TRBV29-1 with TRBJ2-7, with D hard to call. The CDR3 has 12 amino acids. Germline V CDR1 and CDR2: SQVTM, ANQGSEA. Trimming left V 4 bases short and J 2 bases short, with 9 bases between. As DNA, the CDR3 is TGCAGCGTTGTGGAAGGGACCTACGAGCAGTACTTC. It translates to CSVVEGTYEQYF.

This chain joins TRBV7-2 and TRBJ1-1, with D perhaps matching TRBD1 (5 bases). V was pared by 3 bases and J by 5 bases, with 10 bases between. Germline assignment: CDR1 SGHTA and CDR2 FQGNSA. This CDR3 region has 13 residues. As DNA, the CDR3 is TGTGCCAGCAGCTTTACAGGTCCGACTGAAGCTTTCTTT. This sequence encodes CASSFTGPTEAFF.

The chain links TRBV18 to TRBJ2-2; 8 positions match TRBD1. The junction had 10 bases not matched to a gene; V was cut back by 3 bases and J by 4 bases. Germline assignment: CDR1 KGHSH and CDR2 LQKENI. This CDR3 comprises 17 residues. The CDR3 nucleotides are TGTGCCAGCTCACCCATTCCCGGGACAGGCAGCACCGGGGAGCTGTTTTTT. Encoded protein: CASSPIPGTGSTGELFF.

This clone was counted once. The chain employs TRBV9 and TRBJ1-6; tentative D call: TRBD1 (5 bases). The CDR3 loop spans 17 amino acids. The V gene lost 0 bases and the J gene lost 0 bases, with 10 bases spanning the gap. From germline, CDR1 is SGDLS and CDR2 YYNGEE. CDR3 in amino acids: CASSVAKGSSYNSPLHF. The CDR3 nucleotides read TGTGCCAGCAGCGTAGCAAAGGGGAGCTCCTATAATTCACCCCTCCACTTT.

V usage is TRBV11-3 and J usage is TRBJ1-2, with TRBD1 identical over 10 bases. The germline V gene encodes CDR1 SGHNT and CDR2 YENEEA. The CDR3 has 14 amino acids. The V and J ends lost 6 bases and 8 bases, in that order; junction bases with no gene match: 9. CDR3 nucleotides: TGTGCCAGCAGTCAAGGACAGGGGGGATTAGGCTACACCTTC. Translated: CASSQGQGGLGYTF. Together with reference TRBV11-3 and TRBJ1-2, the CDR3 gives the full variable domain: EAGVVQSPRYKIIEKKQPVAFWCNPISGHNTLYWYLQNLGQGPELLIRYENEEAVDDSQLPKDRFSAERLKGVDSTLKIQPAELGDSAVYLCASSQGQGGLGYTFGSGTRLTVV.

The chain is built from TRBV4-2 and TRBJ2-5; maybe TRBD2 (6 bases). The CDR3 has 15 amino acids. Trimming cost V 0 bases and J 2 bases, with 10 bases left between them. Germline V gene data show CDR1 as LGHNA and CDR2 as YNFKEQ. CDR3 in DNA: TGTGCCAGCAGCCAAGATGGGGGGTGGCAAGAGACCCAGTACTTC. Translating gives CASSQDGGWQETQYF.

The CDR3: CASSSYGTEAFF. In DNA, the CDR3 is TGTGCCAGCAGTTCTTACGGCACTGAAGCTTTCTTT. V is TRBV7-9 and J is TRBJ1-1; no clear D gene. This CDR3 comprises 12 residues. Trimming took off 6 bases at V and 4 bases at J, with 9 bases between the two ends. Germline CDR1 is SEHNR and CDR2 is FQNEAQ (reference sequence).

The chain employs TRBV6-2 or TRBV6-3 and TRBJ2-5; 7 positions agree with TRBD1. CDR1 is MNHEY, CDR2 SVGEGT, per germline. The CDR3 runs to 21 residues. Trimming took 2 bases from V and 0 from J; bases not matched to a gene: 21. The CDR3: CASSYRTPGGKRTGDQETQYF. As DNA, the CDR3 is TGTGCCAGCAGTTACAGAACCCCAGGGGGAAAGCGTACCGGTGACCAAGAGACCCAGTACTTC.

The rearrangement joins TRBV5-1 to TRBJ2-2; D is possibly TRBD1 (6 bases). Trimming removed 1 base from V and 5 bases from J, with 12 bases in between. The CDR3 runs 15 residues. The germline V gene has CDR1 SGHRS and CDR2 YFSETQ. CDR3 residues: CASSLFQGRTGELFF. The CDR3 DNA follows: TGCGCCAGCAGCTTGTTCCAGGGGAGAACCGGGGAGCTGTTTTTT.

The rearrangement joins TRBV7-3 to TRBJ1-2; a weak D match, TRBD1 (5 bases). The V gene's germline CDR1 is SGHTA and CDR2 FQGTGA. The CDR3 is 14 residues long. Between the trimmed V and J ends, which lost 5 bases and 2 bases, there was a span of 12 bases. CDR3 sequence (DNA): TGTGCCAGCAGCCAAGGGCCAGGGAACTATGGCTACACCTTC. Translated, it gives CASSQGPGNYGYTF.

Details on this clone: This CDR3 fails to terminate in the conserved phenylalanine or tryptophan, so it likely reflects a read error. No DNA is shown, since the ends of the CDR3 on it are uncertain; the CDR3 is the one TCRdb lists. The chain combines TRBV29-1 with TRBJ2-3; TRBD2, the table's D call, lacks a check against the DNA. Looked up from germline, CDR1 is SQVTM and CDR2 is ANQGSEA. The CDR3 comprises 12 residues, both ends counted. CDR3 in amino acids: CSVEAPTGGPDI.

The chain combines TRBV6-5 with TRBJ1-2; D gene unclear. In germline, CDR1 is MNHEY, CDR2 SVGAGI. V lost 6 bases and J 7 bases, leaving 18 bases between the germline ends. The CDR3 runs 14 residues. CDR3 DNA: TGTGCCAGCAGCCCCCCGACATCTCGAGGTGGCTACACCTTC. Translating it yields CASSPPTSRGGYTF.

Here the CDR3 reads CASSSTGPALNSPLHF. The CDR3, as DNA: TGTGCCAGCAGCTCGACAGGGCCGGCACTAAATTCACCCCTCCACTTT. The chain recombines TRBV7-6 with TRBJ1-6; TRBD1 matches at 7 bases. Germline trimming cut 4 bases from V and 7 bases from J; bases unmatched to any gene: 10. The CDR3 covers 16 residues. Germline CDR1 SGHVS, CDR2 FNYEAQ.

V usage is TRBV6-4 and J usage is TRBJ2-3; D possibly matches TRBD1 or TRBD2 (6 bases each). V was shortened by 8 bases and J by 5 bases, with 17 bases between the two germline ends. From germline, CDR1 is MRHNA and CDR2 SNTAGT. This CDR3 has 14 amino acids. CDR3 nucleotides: TGTGCCAGCCGGAGGGGGGCGAGTGTAGATACGCAGTATTTT. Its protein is CASRRGASVDTQYF.

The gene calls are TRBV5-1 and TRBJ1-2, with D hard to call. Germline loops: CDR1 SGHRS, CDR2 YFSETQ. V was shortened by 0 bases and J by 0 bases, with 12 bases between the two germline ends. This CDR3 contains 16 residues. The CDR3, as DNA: TGCGCCAGCAGCTTGGCCCACAGCGAGGCTAACTATGGCTACACCTTC. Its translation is CASSLAHSEANYGYTF.

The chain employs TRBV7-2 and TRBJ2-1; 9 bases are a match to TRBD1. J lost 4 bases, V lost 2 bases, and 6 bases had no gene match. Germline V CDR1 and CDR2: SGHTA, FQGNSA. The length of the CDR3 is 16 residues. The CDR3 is CASSLTGTGIYNEQFF. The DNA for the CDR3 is TGTGCCAGCAGCTTAACCGGGACAGGGATTTACAATGAGCAGTTCTTC. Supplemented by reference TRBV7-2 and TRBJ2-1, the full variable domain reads GAGVSQSPSNKVTEKGKDVELRCDPISGHTALYWYRQSLGQGLEFLIYFQGNSAPDKSGLPSDRFSAERTGGSVSTLTIQRTQQEDSAVYLCASSLTGTGIYNEQFFGPGTRLTVL.

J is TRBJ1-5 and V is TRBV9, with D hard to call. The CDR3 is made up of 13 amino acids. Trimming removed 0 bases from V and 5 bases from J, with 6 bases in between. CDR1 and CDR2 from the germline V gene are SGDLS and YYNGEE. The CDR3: CASSVDLHQPQHF. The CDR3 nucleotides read TGTGCCAGCAGCGTAGATCTGCATCAGCCCCAGCATTTT.

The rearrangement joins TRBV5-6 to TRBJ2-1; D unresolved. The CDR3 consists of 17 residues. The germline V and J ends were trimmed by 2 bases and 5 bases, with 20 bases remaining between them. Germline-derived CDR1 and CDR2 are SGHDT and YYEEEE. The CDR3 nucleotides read TGTGCCAGCAGCTTACCATGGCTTGGGTATGACGACAATGAGCAGTTCTTC. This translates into CASSLPWLGYDDNEQFF.

Here the CDR3 reads CATRTGLYEQYV. In DNA form, the CDR3 reads TGCGCCACCCGGACAGGGCTCTACGAGCAGTACGTC. The rearrangement joins TRBV10-2 to TRBJ2-7; 8 nucleotides line up with TRBD1. Germline V CDR1 and CDR2: WSHSY, SAAADI. The CDR3 extends over 12 amino acids. The V gene end was trimmed by 10 bases and the J gene end by 3 bases; junction bases not matched to a gene: 5.

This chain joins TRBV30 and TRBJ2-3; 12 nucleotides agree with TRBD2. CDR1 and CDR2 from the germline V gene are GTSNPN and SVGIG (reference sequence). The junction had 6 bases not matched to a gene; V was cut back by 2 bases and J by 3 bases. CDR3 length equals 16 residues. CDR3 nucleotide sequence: TGTGCCTGGAGTTTAGGACTAGCGGGAAATACAGATACGCAGTATTTT. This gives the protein CAWSLGLAGNTDTQYF.